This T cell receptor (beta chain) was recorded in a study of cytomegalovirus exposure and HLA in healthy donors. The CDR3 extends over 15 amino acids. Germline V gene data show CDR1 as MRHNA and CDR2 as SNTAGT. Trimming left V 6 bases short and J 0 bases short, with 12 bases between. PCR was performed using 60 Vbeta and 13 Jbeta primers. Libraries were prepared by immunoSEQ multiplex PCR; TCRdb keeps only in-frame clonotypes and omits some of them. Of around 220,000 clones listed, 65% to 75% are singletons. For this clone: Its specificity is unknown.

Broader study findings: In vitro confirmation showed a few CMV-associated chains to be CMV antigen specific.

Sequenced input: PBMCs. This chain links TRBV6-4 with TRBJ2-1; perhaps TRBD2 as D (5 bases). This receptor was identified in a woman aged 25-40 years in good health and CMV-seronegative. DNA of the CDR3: TGTGCCAGCAGAAGAACGGAGGCCTCCTACAATGAGCAGTTCTTC. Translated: CASRRTEASYNEQFF.